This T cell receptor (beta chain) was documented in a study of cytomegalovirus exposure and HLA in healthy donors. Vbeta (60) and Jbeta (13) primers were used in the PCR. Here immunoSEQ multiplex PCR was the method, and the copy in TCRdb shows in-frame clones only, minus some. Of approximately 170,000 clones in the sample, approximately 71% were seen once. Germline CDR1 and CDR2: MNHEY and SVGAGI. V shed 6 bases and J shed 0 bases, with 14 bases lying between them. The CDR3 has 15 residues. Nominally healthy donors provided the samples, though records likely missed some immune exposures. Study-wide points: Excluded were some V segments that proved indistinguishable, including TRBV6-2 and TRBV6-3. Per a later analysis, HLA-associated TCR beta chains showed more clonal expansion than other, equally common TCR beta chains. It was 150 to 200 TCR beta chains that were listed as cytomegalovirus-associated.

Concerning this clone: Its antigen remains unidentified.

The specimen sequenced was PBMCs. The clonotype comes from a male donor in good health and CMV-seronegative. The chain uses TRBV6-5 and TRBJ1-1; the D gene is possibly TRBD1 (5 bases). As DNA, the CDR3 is TGTGCCAGCAGAGAACGACAGCCCATGAACACTGAAGCTTTCTTT. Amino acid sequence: CASRERQPMNTEAFF.